The sequence of this T cell receptor (beta chain) was determined in a study of cytomegalovirus exposure and HLA in healthy donors. Germline V gives CDR1 GTSNPN, CDR2 SVGIG (reference sequence). V dropped 0 bases and J dropped 8 bases, with 4 bases sitting between them. The CDR3 consists of 11 residues. It was with 60 Vbeta and 13 Jbeta primers that the PCR ran. The table came from immunoSEQ multiplex PCR; TCRdb's copy has only in-frame clones and leaves some out. The data hold some 200,000 clones, with 75% to 85% observed a single time. Sequenced sample: PBMCs. This clonotype was obtained from a woman between 45 and 65 years old in good health and CMV-seropositive. The chain employs TRBV30 and TRBJ1-4; D call uncertain. The CDR3 protein is CAWSVREKLFF. The CDR3 DNA follows: TGTGCCTGGAGTGTACGGGAAAAACTGTTTTTT. Variable domain in full (rest from reference TRBV30 and TRBJ1-4): SQTIHQWPATLVQPVGSPLSLECTVEGTSNPNLYWYRQAAGRGLQLLFYSVGIGQISSEVPQNLSASRPQDRQFILSSKKLLLSDSGFYLCAWSVREKLFFGSGTQLSVL.